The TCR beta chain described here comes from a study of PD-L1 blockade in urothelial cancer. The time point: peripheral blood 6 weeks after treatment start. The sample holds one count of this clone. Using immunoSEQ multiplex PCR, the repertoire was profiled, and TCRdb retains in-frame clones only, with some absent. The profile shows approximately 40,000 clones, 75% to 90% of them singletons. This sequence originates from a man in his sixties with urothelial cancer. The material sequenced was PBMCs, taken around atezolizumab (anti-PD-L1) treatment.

DNA for the CDR3: TGTGCCAGCAGTGAAGCCCCCAGGTTGAACACTGAAGCTTTCTTT. Residues: CASSEAPRLNTEAFF. V and J are TRBV6-1 and TRBJ1-1; the D is unclear. CDR1 is MNHNS and CDR2 is SASEGT in the germline V gene. The CDR3 length is 15 residues. The ends were cut back, 0 bases at V and 0 bases at J, with 8 bases in the middle.